This T cell receptor beta chain was profiled in a study of shared clonotypes between healthy human individuals (dated by TCRdb to 2018 to 2021). Notes on the research overall: The cohort included three men and a couple of women between 18 and 49 years of age. Per donor, three plates each were used for CD4 naive and CD4 memory, two for CD8 naive, and one for CD8 memory. To estimate repertoire size and how much clonotype sharing occurs between individuals, the study deeply sequenced the blood TCR repertoires of five or six healthy adults. Libraries were prepared and TCR repertoires were sequenced by different laboratories using diverse techniques, in order to increase sequencing depth and limit assay-specific biases. Leukapheresis yielded between about 0.85 and 9 billion PBMCs per donor.

Beyond this particular receptor, the publication reports: Only blood was sampled, and tissue TCR repertoires likely differ from those in blood. Clonotypes shared by all four sorted-subset donors showed higher generation probabilities than non-shared clonotypes. When a handful of donors were compared, the shared fraction of clonotypes was about 5% for naive CD4, about 4% for naive CD8, 2.3% for memory CD4, and approximately 0.4% for memory CD8. The small number of donors limited the genetic and exposure-history diversity represented. Pairwise subsampling led to the expectation that sequencing depth would affect the degree of clonotype sharing among donors. Estimated clonotype richness was generally larger for naive than for memory subsets. Even with the large sequencing depth, rarefaction of the sorted-subset datasets indicated that sequencing was incomplete.

V gives up 5 bases and J gives up 4 bases, and the segment between their germline ends measures 12 bases. The germline V gene (reference sequence) specifies SEHNR as CDR1 and FQNEAQ as CDR2. The CDR3 goes from the cysteine to the phenylalanine over 13 residues. The CDR3 DNA has 39 bases and is translated from base 1. The donors were healthy, HIV-negative adults with no recently reported acute infections or vaccinations. Every donor was a Caucasian adult living in Nashville, Tennessee, USA. CD8 memory samples combined magnetically selected CD45RO+ cells with CCR7-negative CD45RA+ effector memory (TemRA) cells. Blood was obtained by leukapheresis, after which PBMCs were separated by Ficoll-Histopaque density gradient centrifugation and cryopreserved in liquid nitrogen vapor phase. Analytical flow cytometry was used to check the purity and quantity of every magnetically sorted T cell population. From each sorted fraction, genomic DNA was isolated and quantified by UV absorbance on a Nanodrop 2000c.

TCR CDR3 regions were amplified from genomic DNA by multiplex PCR using the deep immunoSEQ assay. For each cell subset, the extracted genomic DNA was distributed evenly across all wells of several immunoSEQ 96-well plates, and each plate served as one replicate. For sorted subsets, 200 to 250 ng genomic DNA, equal to 30,000 or so T cell genomes, was loaded into each replicate PCR. Purified libraries were quantified with a Qubit 3.0 fluorometer, sized on a Bioanalyzer 2100, and re-quantified with the KAPA Library Quantification kit. Each immunoSEQ 96-well plate was sequenced on its own single-read 150-cycle Illumina NextSeq 550 flow cell. The original methods were these. Because only junctional sequences without quality scores were contained in the immunoSEQ output, filtering matching that applied to full-length reads could not be performed. Sequences were annotated with PyIR, a Python wrapper for IgBLAST v1.9, and V/J genes and CDR3 were assigned using IMGT germline references. Reads with weak V/J assignments (E-value above 1e-6), missing CDR3, stop codons, out-of-frame junctions, or ambiguous translated residues were removed. V3J clonotypes were defined as sequences sharing the same inferred V gene, J gene, and CDR3 amino acid sequence. Percentage overlap between repertoires was calculated by dividing the number of shared unique clonotypes by the size of the smaller repertoire. Richness of each repertoire was evaluated using RTK rarefaction, the Chao1 estimator, and Recon v2.1 estimates of unobserved clonotypes. Generation probabilities were computed with OLGA for all TCRbeta clonotypes obtained by the gDNA method from several donors. Imported from immuneACCESS, the table was reduced by TCRdb to in-frame sequences with V and J called. These copies leave out some clones; in studies compared against another copy, an unresolved V gene accounts for under half, and the cause of the remainder is not known. The V and J calls and clone size were taken over from that table, and D and trimming were inferred from the DNA. This sample comprises a few hundred thousand clones, over 75% of them detected only once. About a sixth of the sample is in the top ten clones.

In regard to this clone: The target of this receptor is not known. No per-base quality is available; no much larger clone lies one base away.

This sequence was found in a man aged 18 to 30 in good health. The chain joins TRBV7-9 to TRBJ2-7; the D segment could be TRBD1, given 7 matching bases. The sequenced material came from memory CD8+ T cells sorted from blood. The cell subset or site label, read with the paper, signifies: CD45RO+ cells pooled with CCR7-negative TemRA cells. The CDR3 protein sequence reads: CASSPRGDYEQYF. The nucleotides read TGTGCCAGCAGCCCCAGGGGGGATTACGAGCAGTACTTC.